Presented here are 17 T cell receptor beta chains from one specimen sequenced in a study of T cell changes during pregnancy in multiple sclerosis. TCRdb's copy holds only in-frame clones and misses some; the assay was immunoSEQ multiplex PCR. The sample carries about 38,000 clones, approximately 92% recorded once. The source material was CD8+ T cells from peripheral blood mononuclear cells, sampled after pregnancy. The receptors were sampled from a female donor with multiple sclerosis, enrolled in a pregnancy study.

The V call is TRBV7-9, the J call TRBJ2-1; 7 bases align to TRBD2. This CDR3 comprises 15 residues. CDR1 and CDR2 from the germline V gene are SEHNR and FQNEAQ (reference sequence). J was trimmed by 0 bases and V by 8 bases; bases with no gene match: 7. As DNA, the CDR3 is TGTGCCAGCCACCTGGGGGGGGGCTCCTACAATGAGCAGTTCTTC. Its protein is CASHLGGGSYNEQFF.

This chain links TRBV5-1 with TRBJ1-1; the D is unclear. CDR1 and CDR2 (germline): SGHRS, YFSETQ. CDR3 length: 14 amino acids. V was pared by 0 bases and J by 1 base, with 7 bases between. The CDR3, as DNA: TGCGCCAGCAGCTTGGACACCACGAACACTGAAGCTTTCTTT. It is translated as CASSLDTTNTEAFF.

The chain combines TRBV4-1 with TRBJ1-4; TRBD1 is a possible D gene (5 bases). Per the germline V gene, CDR1 is MGHRA and CDR2 is YSYEKL. The length of the CDR3 is 17 residues. Trimming took 4 bases from V and 4 from J, leaving 19 bases between them. The CDR3 DNA is TGCGCCAGCAGCCTCCGACCCCCTGACAGAGTTAATGAAAAACTGTTTTTT. Protein product: CASSLRPPDRVNEKLFF.

The chain joins TRBV19 to TRBJ2-3; 8 bases match TRBD2. Trimming removed 3 bases from V and 4 bases from J; junction bases left unmatched: 12. The CDR3 sequence is 17 residues long. Germline V gene sequence: CDR1 LNHDA, CDR2 SQIVND (reference sequence). CDR3 amino acids: CASSILGGRTDADTQYF. The CDR3 nucleotides are TGTGCCAGTAGTATTCTCGGCGGGAGGACCGATGCAGATACGCAGTATTTT.

The chain carries TRBV9 and TRBJ2-7; TRBD2 aligns across 8 bases. The germline V gene has CDR1 SGDLS and CDR2 YYNGEE. V lost 3 bases and J lost 3; bases outside the gene matches: 8. The CDR3 totals 15 residues. CDR3 region: CASSEGGGLGYEQYF. CDR3 DNA sequence: TGTGCCAGCAGCGAGGGGGGGGGACTAGGCTACGAGCAGTACTTC.

V gene TRBV6-1 combines with J gene TRBJ2-7; TRBD2 aligns across 7 bases. The CDR3 has 14 residues. Germline V gene lookup returns CDR1 MNHNS and CDR2 SASEGT. Trimming removed 6 bases from V and 3 bases from J; junction bases left unmatched: 8. The CDR3: CASRIRGEGYEQYF. The CDR3 region has the DNA TGTGCCAGCAGGATCCGGGGGGAGGGCTACGAGCAGTACTTC.

This chain joins TRBV27 and TRBJ2-1, with D perhaps TRBD2 (5 bases). Trimming removed 4 bases at V and 7 bases at J, with 8 bases between. Germline V gene lookup returns CDR1 MNHEY and CDR2 SMNVEV (reference sequence). This CDR3 contains 12 residues. CDR3 bases: TGTGCCAGCAGTTGGACGGGGAATGAGCAGTTCTTC. Amino acid sequence: CASSWTGNEQFF.

This clone appeared once. The chain links TRBV6-8 to TRBJ2-5; TRBD2 matches 10 bases. The J segment lost 1 base and the V segment lost 2 bases, leaving 4 bases of the junction unmatched. The CDR3 is 16 residues long. Germline values: CDR1 MNHGY, CDR2 SAAAGT. CDR3 loop: CASSYLLAGAQETQYF. As DNA, the CDR3 is TGTGCCAGCAGTTACCTGCTAGCGGGGGCCCAAGAGACCCAGTACTTC.

The V gene is TRBV9, the J gene TRBJ2-2; D gene unclear. The CDR3 runs to 15 residues. Germline V gene data show CDR1 as SGDLS and CDR2 as YYNGEE. Trimming pared 0 bases from V and 4 bases from J, leaving 10 bases between. CDR3 DNA sequence: TGTGCCAGCAGCGTAGGTGGGCTGGGCACCGGGGAGCTGTTTTTT. This encodes CASSVGGLGTGELFF.

V is TRBV27 and J is TRBJ2-6; 8 bases align to TRBD1. The V segment lost 1 base and the J segment 14 bases; nucleotides outside the gene matches: 10. Germline V gives CDR1 MNHEY, CDR2 SMNVEV (reference sequence). The CDR3 runs to 15 residues. CDR3: CASSLYARGRKILTF. Written as DNA, the CDR3 is TGTGCCAGCAGTTTATACGCCAGGGGGCGGAAAATCCTGACTTTC.

Judged by abundance, this clone is medium-sized. The chain joins TRBV9 to TRBJ1-1; D is unresolved. CDR1 and CDR2 (germline): SGDLS, YYNGEE. The CDR3 spans 14 residues. V lost 3 bases to trimming and J lost 5 bases, with 14 bases between them. CDR3 residues: CASSDGPRGTEAFF. CDR3 DNA sequence: TGTGCCAGCAGCGACGGACCTCGAGGGACTGAAGCTTTCTTT.

The chain uses TRBV2 and TRBJ2-4; 7 bases line up with TRBD2. The V and J ends lost 1 base and 1 base, in that order; junction bases with no gene match: 1. The CDR3 length is 15 residues. Germline CDR1 is SNHLY and CDR2 is FYNNEI. The CDR3 sequence: CASSEVGGAKNIQYF. CDR3 in DNA: TGTGCCAGCAGTGAAGTGGGGGGGGCCAAAAACATTCAGTACTTC.

This sequence joins TRBV29-1 and TRBJ2-1, with 9 bases matching TRBD2. The germline V gene has CDR1 SQVTM and CDR2 ANQGSEA. Unmatched junction bases numbered 9, after V lost 6 bases and J lost 0 bases. The CDR3 has 16 residues. DNA of the CDR3: TGCAGCGTATCTGGGCTAGCGGGGAGCTCCTACAATGAGCAGTTCTTC. This sequence encodes CSVSGLAGSSYNEQFF.

The V and J genes are TRBV9 and TRBJ1-1, with D possibly matching TRBD1 (6 bases). Per the germline V gene, CDR1 is SGDLS and CDR2 is YYNGEE. This CDR3 region has 13 residues. Deletions cut 7 bases from V and 4 bases from J, with 14 bases between. Here the CDR3 reads CASSGGQATEAFF. The CDR3 bases are TGTGCCAGCTCCGGGGGGCAGGCCACTGAAGCTTTCTTT.

This chain links TRBV27 with TRBJ1-2, with D uncertain. Trimming removed 2 bases from V and 8 bases from J, with 9 bases in between. The CDR3 is 12 amino acids. CDR1 is MNHEY, CDR2 SMNVEV, per germline (reference sequence). The CDR3 DNA follows: TGTGCCAGCAGTTTACCCGGGGAGGGCTACACCTTC. It specifies CASSLPGEGYTF.

The V gene is TRBV6-1, the J gene TRBJ2-7; 9 bases map to TRBD1. CDR3 size: 16 residues. Unmatched junction bases numbered 8, after V lost 1 base and J lost 4 bases. The germline gives CDR1 MNHNS, CDR2 SASEGT. In nucleotides, the CDR3 is TGTGCCAGCAGTGAAGTACAGGGACAGGGTAGGTACGAGCAGTACTTC. Its translation: CASSEVQGQGRYEQYF.

The gene calls are TRBV4-2 and TRBJ1-6, with 7 bases aligning to TRBD1. Looked up from germline, CDR1 is LGHNA and CDR2 is YNFKEQ. The CDR3 sequence is 19 residues long. V dropped 4 bases and J dropped 2; count of bases not matched to a gene: 14. CDR3 region: CASSLRPLQGSTYNSPLHF. As DNA, the CDR3 is TGTGCCAGCAGCCTGCGACCGCTACAGGGGAGCACCTATAATTCACCCCTCCACTTT.